The clone carrying this T cell receptor (beta chain) has only a few counts. The target antigen is unknown. Molecular barcoding with unique molecular identifiers was used for the TCRbeta library. TCRdb passed the PCR reads through MiXCR, listing each CDR3 protein once. The sample has hundreds of thousands of distinct CDR3 sequences, 10% to 15% seen once. This specimen belongs to a study of T-cell reconstitution after alpha-beta-depleted transplantation in children. Points from the study as a whole: Reportedly, only several hundred clones from non-depleted graft cells drove alpha-beta T-cell counts at about two months. After one year, T-cell counts and TCRbeta diversity mostly came from new T cells. The study traced high day-60 TCRbeta diversity in some patients to surviving recipient T cells and thymic progenitors.

CDR3 size: 11 residues. Germline V lookup: CDR1 MDHEN, CDR2 SYDVKM. With 10 bases removed from V and 8 bases from J, the gap between germline ends came to 12 bases. V gene TRBV28 combines with J gene TRBJ2-1; D gene uncertain. The receptor was isolated from a girl aged 2 to 10 with congenital amegakaryocytic thrombocytopenia, due to receive a stem cell transplant. The sequences come from PBMCs, collected before TCRalphabeta/CD19-depleted stem cell transplant. In DNA, the CDR3 is TGTGCCATCTCACGTTTCGATGAGCAGTTCTTC. It codes for CAISRFDEQFF.